The table lists the clone carrying this T cell receptor beta chain with a few counts. The antigen remains unidentified. In building TCR beta libraries, iRepertoire HTBI primers were used together with Arm-PCR of CDR3 regions. TCRdb reprocessed the multiplex PCR reads with MiXCR, giving one entry per CDR3 protein. The top ten hold about 29% of the sample, which has a few hundred thousand distinct CDR3 sequences, roughly 23% seen once. Germline values: CDR1 SSHAT, CDR2 FNYEAQ (reference sequence). The length of the CDR3 is 13 residues. This sample was taken from a study of regulatory T cells in long-lasting Graves disease. Study conclusions and caveats: Preferential use of TRBV28, TRBJ1-2 and TRBJ2-5 was seen in persistent disease. Persistent patients had a count of shared public clonotypes (approximately 3,000) that exceeded that of new patients (around 910).

The time point: persistent/refractory GD, antithyroid drugs over 5 years with positive TRAb. The TCR library was prepared using RNA isolated from PBMCs. Diagnoses of Graves' disease were made by American Thyroid Association guidelines. A volume of nine milliliters of peripheral blood was collected in EDTA tubes. The TCR was taken from a woman in her thirties or forties with Graves disease. This specimen was peripheral blood mononuclear cells (PBMCs), taken when the disease was refractory, from a patient treated with antithyroid drugs. This chain connects TRBV7-7 to TRBJ2-2, with 7 positions matching TRBD2. CDR3 bases: TGTGCTGCCTGGGACTATCCATCCGGGGAGCTGTTTTTT. Its protein product is CAAWDYPSGELFF. Combining the CDR3 with reference TRBV7-7 and TRBJ2-2 gives the whole variable domain GAGVSQSPRYKVTKRGQDVTLRCDPISSHATLYWYQQALGQGPEFLTYFNYEAQPDKSGLPSDRFSAERPEGSISTLTIQRTEQRDSAMYRCAAWDYPSGELFFGEGSRLTVL.